Below, 20 T cell receptor beta chains from the same sample are listed, as sequenced in a study of CD8+ T cells in alopecia areata. RNA extraction was followed by reverse transcription into cDNA, which acted as the sequencing template. Produced via immunoSEQ multiplex PCR; TCRdb's table is partial and in-frame only. Found here are about 200,000 clones, around three fifths of them singletons; the top ten hold just over 1%. Treatment: oral pan-JAK inhibitor, 5-10 mg twice daily. The material sequenced was CD4+ T cells sorted from blood, taken at week 24, from a patient treated with tofacitinib. These receptors were obtained from a human donor with alopecia areata.

This chain uses TRBV19 with TRBJ1-1; D unclear. CDR1 and CDR2 from the germline V gene are LNHDA and SQIVND (reference sequence). V was pared by 3 bases and J by 11 bases, with 19 bases between. There are 14 residues in the CDR3. CDR3 in DNA: TGTGCCAGTAGTATCGATGGGCAGTATGTGAGGGCTTTCTTT. Translated: CASSIDGQYVRAFF.

The V gene is TRBV29-1, the J gene TRBJ2-7; tentative D call: TRBD1 (6 bases). Trimming took off 6 bases at V and 9 bases at J, with 24 bases between the two ends. The CDR3 runs to 14 residues. Germline loops: CDR1 SQVTM, CDR2 ANQGSEA. The CDR3 protein is CSVTGGRGLIGQYF. The DNA for the CDR3 is TGCAGCGTAACGGGCGGCAGGGGCCTTATTGGGCAGTACTTC.

The chain recombines TRBV11-2 with TRBJ2-3; TRBD2 agrees at 7 bases. J gave up 0 bases and V 4 bases, and 7 bases lay outside the gene matches. The CDR3 has 16 amino acids. Germline CDR1 reads SGHAT; CDR2 reads FQNNGV. CDR3 region: CASSSRPGLSTDTQYF. CDR3 sequence (DNA): TGTGCCAGCAGCTCACGTCCGGGACTAAGCACAGATACGCAGTATTTT.

The CDR3: CASSLAGASNTEAFF. CDR3 bases: TGTGCCAGCAGCTTGGCCGGGGCTTCGAACACTGAAGCTTTCTTT. The chain carries TRBV5-4 and TRBJ1-1; D possibly corresponds to TRBD1 (5 bases). CDR1 and CDR2 from the germline V gene are SGHNT and YYREEE (reference sequence). CDR3 length: 15 amino acids. V lost 0 bases, J lost 1 base, and 10 bases lay in between. Full variable domain (outside the CDR3, taken from reference TRBV5-4 and TRBJ1-1): ETGVTQSPTHLIKTRGQQVTLRCSSQSGHNTVSWYQQALGQGPQFIFQYYREEENGRGNFPPRFSGLQFPNYSSELNVNALELDDSALYLCASSLAGASNTEAFFGQGTRLTVV.

V is TRBV7-3 and J is TRBJ2-3; D is uncertain. The germline CDR1 and CDR2 sequences are SGHTA and FQGTGA. The CDR3 loop spans 14 amino acids. The V and J ends lost 2 bases and 0 bases respectively, with 6 bases between them. The CDR3 loop is CASSLVDSTDTQYF. CDR3 DNA: TGTGCCAGCAGCTTAGTTGATAGCACAGATACGCAGTATTTT.

The V gene is TRBV29-1, the J gene TRBJ2-5; no firm D call. CDR1 is SQVTM, CDR2 ANQGSEA, per germline. The CDR3 length is 11 residues. Trimming removed 3 bases from V and 4 bases from J, with 6 bases in between. The chain's CDR3 is CSVDKGETQYF. CDR3 sequence (DNA): TGCAGCGTTGACAAGGGAGAGACCCAGTACTTC. Looking up the rest from reference TRBV29-1 and TRBJ2-5 gives the full variable domain: SAVISQKPSRDICQRGTSLTIQCQVDSQVTMMFWYRQQPGQSLTLIATANQGSEATYESGFVIDKFPISRPNLTFSTLTVSNMSPEDSSIYLCSVDKGETQYFGPGTRLLVL.

The chain joins TRBV5-6 to TRBJ1-4; D is undetermined. CDR3 length equals 12 residues. The V gene's germline CDR1 is SGHDT and CDR2 YYEEEE. The V gene lost 4 bases and the J gene lost 8 bases, with 9 bases spanning the gap. The CDR3 bases are TGTGCCAGCAGCCCCGGAAAGGAAAAACTGTTTTTT. Translation gives CASSPGKEKLFF.

The gene calls are TRBV5-8 and TRBJ1-5, with D uncertain. CDR1 and CDR2 (germline): SGHTS, YDEGEE. V dropped 4 bases and J dropped 3 bases, with 17 bases sitting between them. This CDR3 is built from 16 residues. The DNA of the CDR3 is TGTGCCAGCAGCCGCCGGCCTCAGCGTGACAATCAGCCCCAGCATTTT. Its translation: CASSRRPQRDNQPQHF.

This clone came up a few times. The chain couples TRBV2 to TRBJ2-2; TRBD2 agrees at 8 bases. The V gene end was trimmed by 10 bases and the J gene end by 2 bases; junction bases not matched to a gene: 9. The CDR3 is 15 amino acids. CDR1 and CDR2 from the germline V gene are SNHLY and FYNNEI. Written as DNA, the CDR3 is TGTGCCACCTCCCGGGAGGGCAGAAACACCGGGGAGCTGTTTTTT. Translated: CATSREGRNTGELFF.

This sequence joins TRBV27 and TRBJ2-5; D is ambiguous. Trimming left V 2 bases short and J 6 bases short, with 16 bases between. This CDR3 has 15 amino acids. Per the germline V gene, CDR1 is MNHEY and CDR2 is SMNVEV (reference sequence). CDR3 protein: CASSLRLAAAKTQYF. DNA for the CDR3: TGTGCCAGCAGTTTAAGGCTGGCGGCCGCAAAGACCCAGTACTTC.

The chain uses TRBV7-2 and TRBJ2-1; D gene ambiguous. The CDR3 consists of 14 residues. Germline V CDR1 and CDR2: SGHTA, FQGNSA. Trimming took off 5 bases at V and 4 bases at J, with 12 bases between the two ends. CDR3 amino acids: CASSPRRIYNEQFF. CDR3 DNA: TGTGCCAGCAGCCCTCGGCGGATTTACAATGAGCAGTTCTTC.

This clone occurred a few times. The chain is built from TRBV29-1 and TRBJ1-2; D unclear. The V gene's germline CDR1 is SQVTM and CDR2 ANQGSEA. The V gene lost 3 bases and the J gene lost 5 bases, with 7 bases spanning the gap. This CDR3 has 11 residues. For the CDR3, the DNA is TGCAGCGTTGAGGGCATTTATGGCTACACCTTC. It encodes CSVEGIYGYTF.

J is TRBJ2-2 and V is TRBV4-3; D is uncertain. The CDR3 runs to 14 residues. Trimming stripped 0 bases from V and 6 bases from J, with 8 bases between. In germline, CDR1 is LGHNA, CDR2 YSLEER. This chain's CDR3 is CASSQDLVPGELFF. CDR3 nucleotide sequence: TGCGCCAGCAGCCAAGATCTAGTCCCCGGGGAGCTGTTTTTT.

The CDR3 DNA follows: TGTGCCAGTAGTATAGATCCCCTCACCGGGACAGGGGTCACAGATACGCAGTATTTT. Encoded protein: CASSIDPLTGTGVTDTQYF. This chain joins TRBV19 and TRBJ2-3, with 10 bases aligning to TRBD1. Germline V gives CDR1 LNHDA, CDR2 SQIVND (reference sequence). The CDR3 is 19 residues long. Losses at the gene ends were 0 bases for V and 2 bases for J; bases not matched to a gene: 11.

V usage is TRBV14 and J usage is TRBJ2-6; perhaps TRBD2 as D (5 bases). V shed 4 bases and J shed 0 bases, with 16 bases lying between them. This CDR3 comprises 18 residues. Germline CDR1 reads SGHDN; CDR2 reads FVKESK. The CDR3 reads CASSRGKGHSSGANVLTF. Written as DNA, the CDR3 is TGTGCCAGCAGCCGAGGGAAGGGTCACAGCTCTGGGGCCAACGTCCTGACTTTC.

Notes on this clone: Other DNA sequences within the sample encode an identical CDR3. The chain carries TRBV4-3 and TRBJ1-1; the D is unclear. The CDR3 is 15 amino acids. With 0 bases removed from V and 4 bases from J, the gap between germline ends came to 12 bases. Per germline, CDR1 LGHNA and CDR2 YSLEER. CDR3: CASSQDNQGSTEAFF. The CDR3 bases are TGCGCCAGCAGCCAAGATAATCAAGGGTCCACTGAAGCTTTCTTT.

This sequence joins TRBV9 and TRBJ2-3; TRBD2 agrees at 10 bases. With 0 bases clipped from V and 6 bases from J, the junction kept 7 bases outside the gene matches. The length of the CDR3 is 16 residues. In germline, CDR1 is SGDLS, CDR2 YYNGEE. This CDR3 reads CASSVESGGASDTQYF. In DNA form, the CDR3 reads TGTGCCAGCAGCGTAGAGAGCGGGGGGGCCTCCGATACGCAGTATTTT.

A few counts support this clone. The V and J genes are TRBV28 and TRBJ1-4, with 10 bases that match TRBD1. V lost 6 bases, J lost 7 bases, and 8 bases stayed unmatched. Germline V gene data show CDR1 as MDHEN and CDR2 as SYDVKM. This CDR3 contains 15 residues. CDR3 bases: TGTGCCAGCAGCCCTGGGGACAGGGGTGGTGAAAAACTGTTTTTT. As protein: CASSPGDRGGEKLFF.

The rearrangement uses TRBV4-3 and TRBJ2-3; TRBD2 aligns across 12 bases. The V gene's germline CDR1 is LGHNA and CDR2 YSLEER. The CDR3 contains 17 residues. Losses at the gene ends were 0 bases for V and 2 bases for J; bases not matched to a gene: 3. In DNA form, the CDR3 reads TGCGCCAGCAGCCAAGATCTAGCGGGGGGGCTCACAGATACGCAGTATTTT. This sequence encodes CASSQDLAGGLTDTQYF.

The rearrangement uses TRBV29-1 and TRBJ2-1; D uncertain. This CDR3 has 14 residues. V was cut by 6 bases and J by 6 bases, with 18 bases left in between. Germline V CDR1 and CDR2: SQVTM, ANQGSEA. The CDR3 region is CSVEQTVSSNEQFF. CDR3 nucleotide sequence: TGCAGCGTGGAACAAACAGTCTCCAGCAATGAGCAGTTCTTC.